The T cell receptor beta chain under discussion was sequenced for a study of long-term antiretroviral therapy in people with HIV. The run of the v3.0 immunoSEQ assay was at survey level. Profiling relied on immunoSEQ multiplex PCR, and the TCRdb table lists in-frame clones only, not all of them. Here the sample spans almost 30,000 clones, 75% to 90% being singletons. The V gene's germline CDR1 is PRHDT and CDR2 FYEKMQ (reference sequence). The CDR3 has 13 amino acids. Trimming removed 4 bases at V and 2 bases at J, with 9 bases between. This clone was observed a single time. This TCR was recovered from a man aged 50 or older with HIV. The sample here was unsorted PBMCs, taken 3.2 years before starting antiretroviral therapy. This chain links TRBV13 with TRBJ2-7; D perhaps matches TRBD1 (5 bases). Here the CDR3 reads CASSWGPAYEQYF. Here the CDR3 DNA reads TGTGCCAGCAGCTGGGGCCCAGCCTACGAGCAGTACTTC.